These T cell receptor beta chains were read from a single sample in a study of T cell responses to AZD1222 COVID-19 vaccine. Produced via immunoSEQ multiplex PCR; TCRdb's table is partial and in-frame only. The sample has about 140,000 clones, 80% to 95% seen once. The sample was peripheral blood, taken on day 0 of AZD1222 vaccination. These TCRs come from an adult in good health. Each CDR3 is given with its conserved first and last residue. The D gene is left open where the match is weak. Some rows have no size entry. The others give once, few or many, or a class for an expanded clone.

v_call	clone_size	d_call	j_call	cdr3_nt	cdr3_aa
TRBV4-3	once	NA	TRBJ2-2	TGCGCCAGCAGCCAAGCGTCAGAAACTAACACCGGGGAGCTGTTTTTT	CASSQASETNTGELFF
TRBV27	NA	NA	TRBJ2-3	TGTGCCAGCAATAGATTTGGGGGGAGTAACACAGATACGCAGTATTTT	CASNRFGGSNTDTQYF
TRBV25-1	NA	NA	TRBJ2-5	TGTGCCAGCAAAGGACAAGCGTCCCAAGACGGAGGGACCCAGTACTTC	CASKGQASQDGGTQYF
TRBV28	NA	TRBD1	TRBJ1-4	TGTGCCACCGTCCGCCGCACAGGGGTCGGGGAAAAACTGTTTTTT	CATVRRTGVGEKLFF
TRBV7-9	NA	TRBD1	TRBJ2-3	TGTGCCAGCAGCCCCCGGCGGGACAGGGGGACGGCAGATACGCAGTATTTT	CASSPRRDRGTADTQYF
TRBV19	NA	NA	TRBJ2-3	TGTGCCAGTACCCCCTCCGGATCGTATGTAGGGCCGGGCACAGATACGCAGTATTTT	CASTPSGSYVGPGTDTQYF
TRBV19	NA	NA	TRBJ2-7	TGTGCCAGTAGTCGCAGGGGCCCCGGGGAGCAGTACTTC	CASSRRGPGEQYF
TRBV5-1	NA	TRBD2	TRBJ2-5	TGCGCCAGCAGCGGGGGGACTAGCGGGATCCAAGAGACCCAGTACTTC	CASSGGTSGIQETQYF
TRBV19	NA	NA	TRBJ2-2	TGTGCCAGTAGTATGGCAATACTGGGCACCGGGGAGCTGTTTTTT	CASSMAILGTGELFF
TRBV7-9	NA	NA	TRBJ2-1	TGTGCCAGCAGCCCCCCCGGCCTAGCTGAGAATGAGCAGTTCTTC	CASSPPGLAENEQFF
TRBV20-1	NA	NA	TRBJ2-7	TGCAGTGCTAGTTTCCAGAGGTTGAAGAGCTCCTACGAGCAGTACTTC	CSASFQRLKSSYEQYF
TRBV19	NA	TRBD1	TRBJ1-5	TGTGCCAGTATCCGGACAGGGCGCAATCAGCCCCAGCATTTT	CASIRTGRNQPQHF
TRBV6-5	NA	TRBD1	TRBJ1-1	TGTGCCAGCAGTTACTCGTTTCAGGGGGCGGACACTGAAGCTTTCTTT	CASSYSFQGADTEAFF
TRBV27	NA	NA	TRBJ2-7	TGTGCCAGCAGTTTATCTGGGGGGTTTGGCTACGAGCAGTACTTC	CASSLSGGFGYEQYF
TRBV27	once	NA	TRBJ2-3	TGTGCCAGCAGGGTCGCCGATGCCACAGATACGCAGTATTTT	CASRVADATDTQYF
TRBV10-1	NA	TRBD2	TRBJ2-1	TGCGCCAGCAGTGGAAGGCGGGAGGAGTACAATGAGCAGTTCTTC	CASSGRREEYNEQFF